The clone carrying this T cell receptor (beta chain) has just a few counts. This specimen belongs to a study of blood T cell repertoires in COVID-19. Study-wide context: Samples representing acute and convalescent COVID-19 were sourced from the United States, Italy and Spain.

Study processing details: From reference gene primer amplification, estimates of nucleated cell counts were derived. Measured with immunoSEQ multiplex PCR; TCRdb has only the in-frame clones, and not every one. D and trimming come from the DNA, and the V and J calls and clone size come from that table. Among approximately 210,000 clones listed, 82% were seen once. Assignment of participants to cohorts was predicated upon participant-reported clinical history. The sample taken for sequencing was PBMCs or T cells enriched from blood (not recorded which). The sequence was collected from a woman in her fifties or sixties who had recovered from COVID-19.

The CDR3 loop reads CASSPPGQGLRGYTF. The CDR3 nucleotides read TGCGCCAGCAGCCCCCCGGGACAGGGTCTGCGGGGCTACACCTTC. V is TRBV10-1 and J is TRBJ1-2; 9 bases match TRBD1. This CDR3 is built from 15 residues. J was trimmed by 8 bases and V by 6 bases; bases with no gene match: 13. Germline V gives CDR1 WNHNN, CDR2 SYGVQD (reference sequence).